This T cell receptor (beta chain) stems from a study of beta chain features in type 1 diabetes. Study-wide results and limits: A moderate, significant TCRB CDR3 shortening appeared in type 1 diabetes across four CD4+ subsets.

Sequencing targeted expressed TCRB transcripts, as all isolated RNA had been reverse transcribed. This table comes from immunoSEQ multiplex PCR, and its TCRdb copy is limited to in-frame clones, with some not included. Of about 170,000 clones in the sample, 7.8% were seen once. Every participating donor gave one draw, a heparinised blood sample averaging roughly 100 mL. CD45RO/CCR7/CD25/CD127/CD95/CD27 sorting isolated CD4+ naive, central memory, regulatory and stem cell-like memory cells. About this clone: Its antigen remains unknown.

The J segment lost 4 bases and the V segment lost 7 bases, leaving 1 base of the junction unmatched. The CDR3 consists of 12 residues. Germline loops: CDR1 MNHNY, CDR2 SVGAGI (reference sequence). The gene calls are TRBV6-6 and TRBJ2-1; 7 nucleotides align to TRBD1. The origin of this receptor is a woman between 40 and 55 years old with type 1 diabetes. The sample consisted of central memory CD4+ T cells from blood. CDR3 sequence reads: CASKTGYNEQFF. The CDR3 DNA sequence: TGTGCCAGCAAGACAGGGTACAATGAGCAGTTCTTC.